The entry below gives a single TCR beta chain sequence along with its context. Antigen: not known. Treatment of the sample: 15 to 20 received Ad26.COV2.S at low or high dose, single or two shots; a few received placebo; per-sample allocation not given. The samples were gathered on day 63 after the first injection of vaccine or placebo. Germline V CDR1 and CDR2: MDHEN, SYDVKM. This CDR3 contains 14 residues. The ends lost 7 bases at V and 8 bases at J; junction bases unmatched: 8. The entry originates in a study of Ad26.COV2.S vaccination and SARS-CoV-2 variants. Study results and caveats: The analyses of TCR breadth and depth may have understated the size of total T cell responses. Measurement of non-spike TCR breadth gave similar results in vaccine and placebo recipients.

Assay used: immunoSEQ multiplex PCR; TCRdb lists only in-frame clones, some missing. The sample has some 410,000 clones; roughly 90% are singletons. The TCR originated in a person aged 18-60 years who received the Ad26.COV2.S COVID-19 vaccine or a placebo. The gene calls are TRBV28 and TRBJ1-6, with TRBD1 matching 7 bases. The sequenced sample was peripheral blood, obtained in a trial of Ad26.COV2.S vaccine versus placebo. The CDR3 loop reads CASTRQGYDSPLHF. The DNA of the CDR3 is TGTGCCAGCACCAGACAGGGCTACGATTCACCCCTCCACTTT.